This note documents a single T cell receptor (beta chain) sequence. This sample was included in a study of blood T cell repertoires in COVID-19. Study in general: Nucleic acid was either cDNA or gDNA, and it came from T cells, B-cell-depleted T cells, or PBMCs.

Germline V CDR1 and CDR2: MNHEY, SMNVEV (reference sequence). Trimming left V 4 bases short and J 1 base short, with 14 bases between. This CDR3 spans 16 amino acids. Authors' data handling: By means of reference gene primer amplification, nucleated cell counts were estimated. The assay was immunoSEQ multiplex PCR, and TCRdb's table has in-frame clones only and misses some. The V and J calls and clone size were taken over from that table, and D and trimming were inferred from the DNA. This table has about 200,000 clones, 75% to 90% appearing once. This receptor was obtained from a man in his 60s with acute or convalescent COVID-19. This chain uses TRBV27 with TRBJ1-3, with a weak D call TRBD1 (5 bases). Material for sequencing was peripheral blood. CDR3 protein: CASSSRENLSGNTIYF. As DNA, the CDR3 is TGTGCCAGCAGTTCCAGGGAAAATCTGTCTGGAAACACCATATATTTT.